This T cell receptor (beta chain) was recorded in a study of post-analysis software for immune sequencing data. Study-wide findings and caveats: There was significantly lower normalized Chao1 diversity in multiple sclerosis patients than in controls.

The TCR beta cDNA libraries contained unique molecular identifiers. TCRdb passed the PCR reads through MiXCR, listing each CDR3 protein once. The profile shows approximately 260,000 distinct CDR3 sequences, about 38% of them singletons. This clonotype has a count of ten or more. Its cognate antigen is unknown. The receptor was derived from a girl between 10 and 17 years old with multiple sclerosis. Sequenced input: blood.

The CDR3 nucleotides read TGCAGTGCTAGAGGCCCCACCGCCGATACGCAGTATTTT. Translation gives CSARGPTADTQYF. The chain has TRBV20-1 and TRBJ2-3; no clear D. CDR1 is DFQATT, CDR2 SNEGSKA, per germline (reference sequence). There are 13 residues in the CDR3. V shed 1 base and J shed 6 bases, with 11 bases lying between them.